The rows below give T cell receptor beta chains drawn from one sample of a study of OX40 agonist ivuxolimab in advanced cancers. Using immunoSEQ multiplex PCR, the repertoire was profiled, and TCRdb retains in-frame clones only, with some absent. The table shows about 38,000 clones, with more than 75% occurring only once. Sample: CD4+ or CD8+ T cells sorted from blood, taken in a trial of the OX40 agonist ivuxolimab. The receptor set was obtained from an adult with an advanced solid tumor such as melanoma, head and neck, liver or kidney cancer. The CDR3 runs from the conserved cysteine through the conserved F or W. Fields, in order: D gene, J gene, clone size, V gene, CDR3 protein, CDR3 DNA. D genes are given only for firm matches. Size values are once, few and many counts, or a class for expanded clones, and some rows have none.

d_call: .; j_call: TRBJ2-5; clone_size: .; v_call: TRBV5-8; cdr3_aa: CASSAQAGARPETQYF; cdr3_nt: TGTGCCAGCAGCGCCCAGGCGGGGGCACGGCCAGAGACCCAGTACTTC
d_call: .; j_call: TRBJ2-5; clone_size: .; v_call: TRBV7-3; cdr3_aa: CASSLTYQGGPETQYF; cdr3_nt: TGTGCCAGCAGCTTAACGTACCAGGGGGGTCCAGAGACCCAGTACTTC
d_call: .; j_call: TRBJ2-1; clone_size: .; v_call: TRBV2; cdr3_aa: CASRATFLFHEQFF; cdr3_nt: TGTGCCAGCCGAGCAACTTTTCTGTTCCATGAGCAGTTCTTC
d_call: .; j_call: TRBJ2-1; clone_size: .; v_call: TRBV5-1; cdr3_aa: CASSQVRGDEQFF; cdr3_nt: TGCGCCAGCAGCCAAGTCCGAGGAGATGAGCAGTTCTTC
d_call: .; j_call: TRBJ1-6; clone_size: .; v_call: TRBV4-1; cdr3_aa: CASSQDSIGWVSPLHF; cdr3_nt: TGCGCCAGCAGCCAAGATTCAATAGGGTGGGTTTCACCCCTCCACTTT
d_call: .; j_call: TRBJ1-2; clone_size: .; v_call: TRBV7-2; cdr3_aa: CASSSSQGEASYGYTF; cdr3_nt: TGTGCCAGCAGCTCGTCCCAGGGCGAAGCAAGCTATGGCTACACCTTC
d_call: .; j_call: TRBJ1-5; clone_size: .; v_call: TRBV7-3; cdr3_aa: CATKQPIPPSLSNQPQHF; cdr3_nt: TGTGCCACCAAGCAGCCCATACCCCCTTCTCTTAGCAATCAGCCCCAGCATTTT
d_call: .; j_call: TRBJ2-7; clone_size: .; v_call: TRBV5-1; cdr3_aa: CASSFPRSGPFSYEQYF; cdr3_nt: TGCGCCAGCAGCTTCCCGCGCTCAGGGCCCTTCTCCTACGAGCAGTACTTC
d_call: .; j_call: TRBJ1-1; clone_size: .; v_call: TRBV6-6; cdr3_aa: CASSGGRMNTEAFF; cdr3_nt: TGTGCCAGCAGTGGGGGACGGATGAACACTGAAGCTTTCTTT
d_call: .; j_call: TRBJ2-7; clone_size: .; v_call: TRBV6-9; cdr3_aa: CASRTEGPYEQYF; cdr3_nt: TGTGCCAGCAGGACGGAAGGTCCCTACGAGCAGTACTTC
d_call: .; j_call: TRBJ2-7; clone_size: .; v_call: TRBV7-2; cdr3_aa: CASSLAGQVSAYEQYF; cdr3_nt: TGTGCCAGCAGCTTAGCGGGGCAGGTGTCGGCGTACGAGCAGTACTTC
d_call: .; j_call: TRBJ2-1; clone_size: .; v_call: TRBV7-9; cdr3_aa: CASSLVGYSYNEQFF; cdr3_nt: TGTGCCAGCAGCTTAGTGGGGTATTCCTACAATGAGCAGTTCTTC
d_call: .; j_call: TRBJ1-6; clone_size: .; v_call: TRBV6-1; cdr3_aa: CASSDRGLSPLHF; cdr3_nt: TGTGCCAGCAGTGACAGGGGCCTTTCACCCCTCCACTTT
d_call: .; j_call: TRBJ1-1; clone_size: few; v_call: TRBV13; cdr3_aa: CASSRQENTEAFF; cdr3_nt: TGTGCCAGCAGTCGACAGGAGAACACTGAAGCTTTCTTT
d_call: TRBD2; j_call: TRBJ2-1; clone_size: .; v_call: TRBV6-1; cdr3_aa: CASSLGLAAYNEQFF; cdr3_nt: TGTGCCAGCAGTTTGGGACTAGCGGCCTACAATGAGCAGTTCTTC
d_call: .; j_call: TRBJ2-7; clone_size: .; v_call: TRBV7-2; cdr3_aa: CASSPPGTQYEQYF; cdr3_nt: TGTGCCAGCAGCCCCCCCGGGACACAATACGAGCAGTACTTC
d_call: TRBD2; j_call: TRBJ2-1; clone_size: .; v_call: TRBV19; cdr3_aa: CASSSTGTRTPWFF; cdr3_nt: TGTGCCAGTAGTTCAACCGGGACTAGAACCCCTTGGTTCTTC
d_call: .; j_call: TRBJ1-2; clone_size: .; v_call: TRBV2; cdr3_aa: CASTTRRTYGYTF; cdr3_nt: TGTGCCAGCACGACACGTCGAACCTATGGCTACACCTTC
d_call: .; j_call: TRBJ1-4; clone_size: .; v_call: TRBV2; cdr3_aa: CASSDGARAEGKLFF; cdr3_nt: TGTGCCAGCAGTGACGGCGCCCGGGCAGAGGGAAAACTGTTTTTT